Reported below is one T cell receptor beta chain. The data originate from a study of cytomegalovirus exposure and HLA in healthy donors. In the PCR, 60 Vbeta and 13 Jbeta primers were used. Profiling relied on immunoSEQ multiplex PCR, and the TCRdb table lists in-frame clones only, not all of them. The repertoire has some 180,000 clones, 70% to 85% of them found once; the top ten carry about 1.5%. The V end lost 1 base, the J end lost 1 base, and 10 bases lay between the germline ends. CDR3 length: 15 residues. From germline, CDR1 is SGHTA and CDR2 FQGNSA. Sequences were obtained from PBMCs. The origin of this receptor is a man aged 18-30 years in good health and CMV-seronegative. This rearrangement joins TRBV7-2 to TRBJ2-5; weak D call: TRBD1 (5 bases). The CDR3, as DNA: TGTGCCAGCAGCTTAGGGGTACAGGTCCAAGAGACCCAGTACTTC. The encoded protein is CASSLGVQVQETQYF.